This is a list of T cell receptor beta chains from one sample in a study of blood T cell repertoires in COVID-19. The repertoire was sequenced with immunoSEQ multiplex PCR; TCRdb's copy has only in-frame clones and lacks some. The sample includes under 50,000 clones, roughly 63% of them seen just once. The source material was peripheral blood. The source is a man older than 75 with acute or convalescent COVID-19. Each CDR3 is given with its conserved first and last residue. The order of the fields is V gene, J gene, D gene, clone size, CDR3 DNA, CDR3 protein. The D gene is left open where the match is weak. The listing skips clone size in some rows; elsewhere it reads once, few, many or a size class.

V: TRBV6-6
J: TRBJ2-2
D: -
size: -
DNA: TGTGCCAGCAGTTACTCGCGGAACACCGGGGAGCTGTTTTTT
CDR3: CASSYSRNTGELFF

V: TRBV6-4
J: TRBJ1-5
D: -
size: -
DNA: TGTGCCAGCAGTGAGGAGGTTTTGCAGCCCCAGCATTTT
CDR3: CASSEEVLQPQHF

V: TRBV7-9
J: TRBJ2-5
D: -
size: -
DNA: TGTGCCAGCAGCCCCGCTACTAGAGCCGTTGAGACCCAGTACTTC
CDR3: CASSPATRAVETQYF

V: TRBV2
J: TRBJ1-3
D: TRBD1
size: -
DNA: TGTGCCAGCAGTGCGATAGGGGGCCGGGGATCTGGAAACACCATATATTTT
CDR3: CASSAIGGRGSGNTIYF

V: TRBV3-1/TRBV3-2
J: TRBJ2-1
D: -
size: -
DNA: TGTGCCAGCAGCCCACGGACTGGGAATGAGCAGTTCTTC
CDR3: CASSPRTGNEQFF

V: TRBV9
J: TRBJ2-1
D: TRBD1
size: -
DNA: TGTGCCAGCAGCCGTATCACAGGGGACAGACGGAATGAGCAGTTCTTC
CDR3: CASSRITGDRRNEQFF

V: TRBV5-1
J: TRBJ2-7
D: -
size: -
DNA: TGCGCCAGCAGCTTGGCGGAGCCCTACGAGCAGTACTTC
CDR3: CASSLAEPYEQYF

V: TRBV7-9
J: TRBJ1-6
D: -
size: -
DNA: TGTGCCAGCAGGCCTGGACAGTTTAATAATTCACCCCTCCACTTT
CDR3: CASRPGQFNNSPLHF

V: TRBV15
J: TRBJ1-1
D: -
size: -
DNA: TGTGCCACCAGCAGAGGATCGCGAAACACTGAAGCTTTCTTT
CDR3: CATSRGSRNTEAFF

V: TRBV6-1
J: TRBJ2-3
D: -
size: few
DNA: TGTGCCAGCAGTGAATCGATTAGCGACACAGATACGCAGTATTTT
CDR3: CASSESISDTDTQYF

V: TRBV4-3
J: TRBJ1-1
D: TRBD1
size: few
DNA: TGCGCCAGCAGCCAACAGGGGGCGCAGAGTGAAGCTTTCTTT
CDR3: CASSQQGAQSEAFF

V: TRBV3-1/TRBV3-2
J: TRBJ1-3
D: TRBD1
size: -
DNA: TGTGCCAGCAGCCGACAAGACAGGGCTGGAAACACCATATATTTT
CDR3: CASSRQDRAGNTIYF

V: TRBV18
J: TRBJ1-1
D: -
size: -
DNA: TGTGCCAGCTCACCATATCTGGGGGAGGGCACTGAAGCTTTCTTT
CDR3: CASSPYLGEGTEAFF

V: TRBV2
J: TRBJ1-2
D: TRBD1
size: -
DNA: TGTGCCAGCAGCGACGGACAGGCTGGCGAAGGCTACACCTTC
CDR3: CASSDGQAGEGYTF

V: TRBV29-1
J: TRBJ1-1
D: -
size: -
DNA: TGCAGCGTTGATGGGGGCAAGAACACTGAAGCTTTCTTT
CDR3: CSVDGGKNTEAFF

V: TRBV11-2
J: TRBJ1-6
D: -
size: once
DNA: TGTGCCAGCAGCCCCGACAGATATAATTCACCCCTCCACTTT
CDR3: CASSPDRYNSPLHF